These T cell receptor beta chains were read from a single sample in a study of blood T cell repertoires in COVID-19. TCRdb's copy holds only in-frame clones and misses some; the assay was immunoSEQ multiplex PCR. The sample includes about 120,000 clones, roughly 79% of them seen just once. Input material: peripheral blood. These receptors all stem from a human donor in a cohort sampled during active COVID-19. CDR3s include the opening cysteine and the closing phenylalanine or tryptophan. Fields, in order: D gene, V gene, J gene, clone size, CDR3 DNA, CDR3 protein. A D gene is named only where the DNA matches it firmly. Where a row states a size, it is once, few, many or the class of an expanded clone; other rows omit it.

TRBD1	TRBV28	TRBJ1-5	NA	TGTGCCAGCAGCCTCTCCGACAGGGTAATCGGTCAGCCCCAGCATTTT	CASSLSDRVIGQPQHF
TRBD1	TRBV9	TRBJ2-1	NA	TGTGCCAGCAGCTTGGGACAGGGTGCTTACAATGAGCAGTTCTTC	CASSLGQGAYNEQFF
TRBD1	TRBV30	TRBJ2-6	once	TGTGCCTGGAGTGTACGGGACAGGGGGCAGGCCGGGGCCAACGTCCTGACTTTC	CAWSVRDRGQAGANVLTF
TRBD2	TRBV5-4	TRBJ2-5	NA	TGTGCCAGCAGCCCGGGGGGGAGACAGGAGACCCAGTACTTC	CASSPGGRQETQYF
TRBD2	TRBV6-5	TRBJ2-1	NA	TGTGCCGGGACTAGCGGGAGTGCCTACAATGAGCAGTTCTTC	CAGTSGSAYNEQFF
TRBD1	TRBV2	TRBJ2-2	NA	TGTGCCAGCACGGGACAGGGCTACACCGGGGAGCTGTTTTTT	CASTGQGYTGELFF
NA	TRBV7-2	TRBJ2-5	once	TGTGCCAGCAGCTTAGCGCGCAGGGCGGAGACCCAGTACTTC	CASSLARRAETQYF
NA	TRBV27	TRBJ1-2	NA	TGTGCCAGCAGTGGAGTGGCGGGGGCGGGAGGCTACACCTTC	CASSGVAGAGGYTF
TRBD2	TRBV6-2/TRBV6-3	TRBJ2-3	NA	TGTGCCAGCAGTTCCCTCGTCAGCGGGAGACCAGATACGCAGTATTTT	CASSSLVSGRPDTQYF
NA	TRBV15	TRBJ2-3	NA	TGTGCCACCAGCAGAGAATCTCAGATTAGCACAGATACGCAGTATTTT	CATSRESQISTDTQYF
NA	TRBV12-3/TRBV12-4	TRBJ1-1	once	TGTGCCAGCAGTCCCACAGGCTATACTGAAGCTTTCTTT	CASSPTGYTEAFF
NA	TRBV28	TRBJ2-7	NA	TGTGCCAGCAGAGAGCGGTGGAGCTCCTACGAGCAGTACTTC	CASRERWSSYEQYF
NA	TRBV18	TRBJ1-4	NA	TGTGCCAGCTCACCACGGCCCCCAACTAATGAAAAACTGTTTTTT	CASSPRPPTNEKLFF
NA	TRBV6-6	TRBJ2-1	once	TGTGCCAGCATGGGGAGATACAATGAGCAGTTCTTC	CASMGRYNEQFF
TRBD2	TRBV4-2	TRBJ2-3	NA	TGTGCCAGCAGCAAAGGGACTAGCGGGAGTTTCGCAGATACGCAGTATTTT	CASSKGTSGSFADTQYF
TRBD1	TRBV27	TRBJ2-7	NA	TGTGCCAGCACCCCCCGTACCCGGGACAGGGTGGCCTACGAGCAGTACTTC	CASTPRTRDRVAYEQYF
TRBD2	TRBV6-6	TRBJ2-3	NA	TGTGCCAGCAGGACAGCTTTAGCGGGGGGAATAGATACGCAGTATTTT	CASRTALAGGIDTQYF
TRBD2	TRBV7-9	TRBJ2-1	once	TGTGCCAGCAGGCTAGCCGCGGGGGGCGTGTACAATGAGCAGTTCTTC	CASRLAAGGVYNEQFF
TRBD1	TRBV2	TRBJ1-4	NA	TGTGCCAGCAGAGCCGGGACAGGGGATGAAAAACTGTTTTTT	CASRAGTGDEKLFF
TRBD2	TRBV9	TRBJ2-2	NA	TGTGCCAGCAGCGTAGTAGCGGGGGGTCGGCCCGGGGAGCTGTTTTTT	CASSVVAGGRPGELFF
NA	TRBV6-1	TRBJ2-7	NA	TGTGCCAGCAGTGAACCGGGGGGCCCCACCTACGAGCAGTACTTC	CASSEPGGPTYEQYF
TRBD1	TRBV28	TRBJ2-6	NA	TGTGCCAGCATACGACCGGGACAGGGTTACTCCGGGGCCAACGTCCTGACTTTC	CASIRPGQGYSGANVLTF
NA	TRBV13	TRBJ2-6	NA	TGTGCCAGCAGGAATCTTTTTCGGGGTGCCTCTGGGGCCAACGTCCTGACTTTC	CASRNLFRGASGANVLTF
TRBD1	TRBV10-3	TRBJ1-4	once	TGTGCCATCAGTGAGCTGAAAGGACAGGGGACCGAAAAACTGTTTTTT	CAISELKGQGTEKLFF
NA	TRBV15	TRBJ1-4	NA	TGTGCCACTCGAGGTGGGGGGGCCTCGGGTGAAAAACTGTTTTTT	CATRGGGASGEKLFF
NA	TRBV5-4	TRBJ2-7	once	TGTGCCAGCAGCTGGGACAACCCCTACGAGCAGTACTTC	CASSWDNPYEQYF
TRBD1	TRBV18	TRBJ1-3	few	TGTGCCAGCTCACCGGGGACAGCCGCTGGAAACACCATATATTTT	CASSPGTAAGNTIYF
NA	TRBV6-6	TRBJ1-3	few	TGTGCCAGCAGGCGGGAGAGCTCTGGAAACACCATATATTTT	CASRRESSGNTIYF
TRBD1	TRBV11-2	TRBJ1-1	NA	TGTGCCAGCAGCCGCAACGCCGGGACAGGCCGGCTGAACACTGAAGCTTTCTTT	CASSRNAGTGRLNTEAFF
NA	TRBV19	TRBJ1-1	NA	TGTGCCAGTAGGAAGGGACATTTGAACACTGAAGCTTTCTTT	CASRKGHLNTEAFF
NA	TRBV4-1	TRBJ2-1	NA	TGCGCCCGCATTACTAGCACATATTCCTACAATGAGCAGTTCTTC	CARITSTYSYNEQFF
NA	TRBV5-1	TRBJ1-1	few	TGCGCCAGCTCGGGACAGAACACTGAAGCTTTCTTT	CASSGQNTEAFF
NA	TRBV11-3	TRBJ2-5	NA	TGTGCCAGCATGCTCAGGGCGGGGGAGACCCAGTACTTC	CASMLRAGETQYF
NA	TRBV6-5	TRBJ2-7	NA	TGTGCCAGCAGATACGACACAACCTACGAGCAGTACTTC	CASRYDTTYEQYF
TRBD1	TRBV19	TRBJ1-2	few	TGTGCCAGTAGTATAGTTGGGACAGACCTCTCTAACTATGGCTACACCTTC	CASSIVGTDLSNYGYTF
NA	TRBV5-4	TRBJ1-2	NA	TGTGCCAGCAGCTCCCAGGGCCCTGGTGGCTACACCTTC	CASSSQGPGGYTF
TRBD2	TRBV30	TRBJ2-1	NA	TGTGCCTGGAGTGCTCTAGCGGGCTACAATGAGCAGTTCTTC	CAWSALAGYNEQFF
TRBD2	TRBV9	TRBJ2-5	NA	TGTGCCAGCAGCACGCGACTAGCGGGACACACTCAGAATGAAGAGACCCAGTACTTC	CASSTRLAGHTQNEETQYF
NA	TRBV6-2/TRBV6-3	TRBJ2-7	NA	TGTGCCAGCAGTTATGGGACTGAGTCTACATTGAAGTACTTC	CASSYGTESTLKYF
TRBD2	TRBV5-1	TRBJ2-5	NA	TGCGCCAGCAGCTTGGTCCTAGCGGGGGGCGACAAAGAGACCCAGTACTTC	CASSLVLAGGDKETQYF
NA	TRBV25-1	TRBJ1-6	NA	TGTGCCAGCACACCACAGGGTTATTCACCCCTCCACTTT	CASTPQGYSPLHF
NA	TRBV29-1	TRBJ2-7	NA	TGCAGCGTAACGGTTCCTCTTAGCTCCTACGAGCAGTACTTC	CSVTVPLSSYEQYF